What follows are 32 T cell receptor beta chains derived from one specimen sequenced in a study of spatial heterogeneity in lung cancer. Points from the study as a whole: Within tumors, counts of expanded alpha and beta TCRs tracked tumor mutation counts.

Time point defined: sample taken at primary tumor resection. The antigens of these receptors remain unknown. MiXCR was run by TCRdb on the 5' RACE reads, yielding one entry per CDR3 protein. The sample records over 9,000 distinct CDR3 sequences, roughly 15% being singletons. The material was lung tumor tissue, obtained at surgery. The source is a male donor with early-stage non-small cell lung cancer.

At least ten counts were recorded for this clonotype. The chain has TRBV4-3 and TRBJ2-5; D perhaps matches TRBD1 (6 bases). Germline V gene lookup returns CDR1 LGHNA and CDR2 YSLEER. The CDR3 spans 14 residues. Trimming took off 5 bases at V and 5 bases at J, with 15 bases between the two ends. CDR3 DNA: TGCGCCAGCAGCAAGGACAGCCACTTGGAGACCCAGTACTTC. Translation gives CASSKDSHLETQYF.

J is TRBJ1-1 and V is TRBV3-1; a possible D gene is TRBD1 (5 bases). Trimming shortened V by 5 bases and J by 10 bases, and 17 bases separated the two germline ends. The germline CDR1 and CDR2 sequences are LGHDT and YNNKEL (reference sequence). This CDR3 contains 13 residues. Here the CDR3 reads CASSSRLGVGAFF. In DNA, the CDR3 is TGTGCCAGCAGCTCCCGTTTGGGGGTGGGAGCTTTCTTT.

This clonotype appeared a few times. The V call is TRBV4-1, the J call TRBJ1-1; D is ambiguous. The CDR3 covers 14 residues. V was cut by 0 bases and J by 11 bases, with 16 bases left in between. CDR1 MGHRA and CDR2 YSYEKL come from the germline V gene. The CDR3 DNA reads TGCGCCAGCAGCCAAGATGGCGTGAGAACCTTGGCTTTCTTT. It is translated as CASSQDGVRTLAFF.

This clonotype qualifies as medium-sized. This chain connects TRBV19 to TRBJ2-2; 8 nucleotides match TRBD1. This CDR3 contains 18 residues. CDR1 is LNHDA, CDR2 SQIVND, per germline (reference sequence). With 5 bases clipped from V and 1 base from J, the junction kept 12 bases outside the gene matches. CDR3 nucleotides: TGTGCCAGTAGTGGCGGACAGGGACCCGTAATGAACACCGGGGAGCTGTTTTTT. Translated: CASSGGQGPVMNTGELFF.

This clonotype was detected ten times or more. The chain recombines TRBV5-4 with TRBJ2-1; TRBD2 is a possible D gene (6 bases). The germline V gene has CDR1 SGHNT and CDR2 YYREEE (reference sequence). The CDR3 covers 15 residues. The V end lost 2 bases, the J end lost 0 bases, and 9 bases lay between the germline ends. The CDR3 DNA reads as TGTGCCAGCAGCTTCGCGGGGAGCTCCTACAATGAGCAGTTCTTC. As protein: CASSFAGSSYNEQFF.

This clonotype was seen repeatedly, ten times or more. The chain recombines TRBV7-2 with TRBJ2-7, with TRBD2 identical over 11 bases. Per the germline V gene, CDR1 is SGHTA and CDR2 is FQGNSA. The CDR3 consists of 14 residues. The trim removed 5 bases at V and 4 bases at J, leaving 4 bases unmatched. The CDR3 DNA reads as TGTGCCAGCAGCCGTAGCGGGGGGGCTTACGAGCAGTACTTC. Its translation: CASSRSGGAYEQYF.

This clonotype was seen many times. This chain links TRBV5-6 with TRBJ1-1; D gene unclear. Germline V CDR1 and CDR2: SGHDT, YYEEEE. Trimming removed 1 base at V and 6 bases at J, with 10 bases between. This CDR3 region has 13 residues. The CDR3 here is CASSLLVVAEAFF. The CDR3, as DNA: TGTGCCAGCAGCTTGTTGGTGGTGGCTGAAGCTTTCTTT.

This clonotype is a singleton in its sample. V is TRBV20-1 and J is TRBJ2-2, with 7 bases identical to TRBD1. The V gene's germline CDR1 is DFQATT and CDR2 SNEGSKA (reference sequence). The CDR3 runs to 14 residues. The V segment lost 1 base and the J segment 4 bases; nucleotides outside the gene matches: 3. CDR3 amino acids: CSARGDRVTGELFF. The CDR3 region has the DNA TGCAGTGCTAGAGGAGACAGGGTCACCGGGGAGCTGTTTTTT.

In its sample, this clonotype was seen many times. V and J are TRBV6-2 or TRBV6-3 and TRBJ1-2; the D gene is possibly TRBD1 (5 bases). Germline V gives CDR1 MNHEY, CDR2 SVGEGT. CDR3 length equals 14 residues. V dropped 5 bases and J dropped 1 base, with 11 bases sitting between them. CDR3 sequence (DNA): TGTGCCAGCAGTACCCCAGGGCTTAACTATGGCTACACCTTC. Residues: CASSTPGLNYGYTF.

There are many counts of this clonotype. The chain recombines TRBV7-2 with TRBJ2-5, with 10 nucleotides matching TRBD2. V gave up 3 bases and J gave up 5 bases; unmatched junction bases: 3. CDR1 and CDR2 from the germline V gene are SGHTA and FQGNSA. The CDR3 runs to 14 residues. The CDR3 coding sequence is TGTGCCAGCAGCTTTATAGCGGGGGGCGAGACCCAGTACTTC. As protein: CASSFIAGGETQYF.

By share, this clonotype ranks as medium-sized (0.01 to 0.1%). The rearrangement uses TRBV7-9 and TRBJ2-6; D is undetermined. This CDR3 comprises 15 residues. Germline V gene sequence: CDR1 SEHNR, CDR2 FQNEAQ (reference sequence). Trimming stripped 4 bases from V and 0 bases from J, with 7 bases between. The chain's CDR3 is CASSSLSSGANVLTF. DNA of the CDR3: TGTGCCAGCAGCTCGCTGAGCTCTGGGGCCAACGTCCTGACTTTC. Filled out from reference TRBV7-9 and TRBJ2-6, the complete variable domain reads DTGVSQNPRHKITKRGQNVTFRCDPISEHNRLYWYRQTLGQGPEFLTYFQNEAQLEKSRLLSDRFSAERPKGSFSTLEIQRTEQGDSAMYLCASSSLSSGANVLTFGAGSRLTVL.

This clonotype appeared many times. The chain employs TRBV6-5 and TRBJ2-1; D might be TRBD1 or TRBD2, each matching 6 bases. The length of the CDR3 is 15 residues. Per germline, CDR1 MNHEY and CDR2 SVGAGI. With 6 bases removed from V and 7 bases from J, the gap between germline ends came to 19 bases. The CDR3 DNA sequence: TGTGCCAGCAGCCCCAGAGGGGGGAGAGGGAATGAGCAGTTCTTC. Translated: CASSPRGGRGNEQFF.

J is TRBJ2-5 and V is TRBV7-6, with D hard to call. V was pared by 4 bases and J by 1 base, with 13 bases between. This CDR3 has 15 amino acids. Germline assignment: CDR1 SGHVS and CDR2 FNYEAQ. The CDR3 is CASSSNGAPQETQYF. The CDR3 coding sequence is TGTGCCAGCAGCTCAAACGGAGCCCCCCAAGAGACCCAGTACTTC. Full variable domain (rest looked up from reference TRBV7-6 and TRBJ2-5): GAGVSQSPRYKVTKRGQDVALRCDPISGHVSLYWYRQALGQGPEFLTYFNYEAQQDKSGLPNDRFSAERPEGSISTLTIQRTEQRDSAMYRCASSSNGAPQETQYFGPGTRLLVL.

This clonotype was observed a handful of times. The V call is TRBV7-8, the J call TRBJ2-7, with D perhaps TRBD2 (6 bases). With 4 bases removed from V and 1 base from J, the gap between germline ends came to 11 bases. The CDR3 contains 14 residues. Germline V gives CDR1 SGHVS, CDR2 FQNEAQ. The CDR3 bases are TGTGCCAGCAGCTCCGGCCGGGGGTCCTACGAGCAGTACTTC. It is translated as CASSSGRGSYEQYF.

The gene calls are TRBV29-1 and TRBJ1-1, with 7 bases matching TRBD1. The length of the CDR3 is 13 residues. The V segment lost 6 bases and the J segment 0 bases; nucleotides outside the gene matches: 4. From germline, CDR1 is SQVTM and CDR2 ANQGSEA. The CDR3 sequence: CSVGTALNTEAFF. The CDR3, as DNA: TGCAGCGTCGGGACAGCCTTGAACACTGAAGCTTTCTTT.

This clonotype was observed at least ten times. The genes are TRBV7-6 and TRBJ1-6, with TRBD1 identical over 7 bases. The V segment lost 1 base and the J segment 7 bases; nucleotides outside the gene matches: 7. There are 16 residues in the CDR3. Per germline, CDR1 SGHVS and CDR2 FNYEAQ. This chain's CDR3 is CASSLGNRGGNSPLHF. The DNA of the CDR3 is TGTGCCAGCAGCTTAGGAAACAGGGGCGGCAATTCACCCCTCCACTTT.

This clonotype was found many times. The rearrangement links TRBV29-1 to TRBJ2-1; 9 positions match TRBD1. Germline trimming cut 1 base from V and 8 bases from J; bases unmatched to any gene: 12. Germline loops: CDR1 SQVTM, CDR2 ANQGSEA. This CDR3 is built from 16 residues. The CDR3 reads CSVEGGQGLTYYEQFF. The CDR3 region has the DNA TGCAGCGTTGAAGGGGGACAGGGCCTCACATATTATGAGCAGTTCTTC.

This clonotype was seen more than once but under ten times. The chain employs TRBV29-1 and TRBJ1-1, with D hard to call. V was trimmed by 6 bases and J by 1 base, leaving 12 bases between them. Germline CDR1 reads SQVTM; CDR2 reads ANQGSEA. There are 13 residues in the CDR3. The DNA of the CDR3 is TGCAGCGTGGCCGGGCTCCGGAACACTGAAGCTTTCTTT. Amino acids: CSVAGLRNTEAFF.

This rearrangement joins TRBV2 to TRBJ2-1, with 12 nucleotides matching TRBD2. Germline lookup yields CDR1 SNHLY and CDR2 FYNNEI. The CDR3 is 14 amino acids. The J segment lost 8 bases and the V segment lost 6 bases, leaving 5 bases of the junction unmatched. Written as DNA, the CDR3 is TGTGCCAGCAGCAAGACTAGCGGGAGCGATGAGCAGTTCTTC. Translating gives CASSKTSGSDEQFF.

This clonotype was picked up many times. This chain uses TRBV3-1 with TRBJ1-5; D not certain. The length of the CDR3 is 14 residues. The germline V and J ends were trimmed by 0 bases and 5 bases, with 8 bases remaining between them. Germline V CDR1 and CDR2: LGHDT, YNNKEL (reference sequence). CDR3 coding DNA: TGTGCCAGCAGCCAAGATCTGGGGTATCAGCCCCAGCATTTT. It yields the protein CASSQDLGYQPQHF.

This clonotype has more than one count but fewer than ten. The chain recombines TRBV3-1 with TRBJ1-2; D possibly corresponds to TRBD1 (6 bases). CDR3 length equals 16 residues. The V gene lost 0 bases and the J gene lost 2 bases, with 13 bases spanning the gap. Germline CDR1 LGHDT, CDR2 YNNKEL (reference sequence). The CDR3 spells CASSQDLGTPNYGYTF. The DNA of the CDR3 is TGTGCCAGCAGCCAAGACCTGGGGACACCAAACTATGGCTACACCTTC.

The chain couples TRBV7-2 to TRBJ1-2; a possible D gene is TRBD1 (5 bases). Germline loops: CDR1 SGHTA, CDR2 FQGNSA. The CDR3 is 15 amino acids. Trimming stripped 5 bases from V and 6 bases from J, with 19 bases between. DNA for the CDR3: TGTGCCAGCAGCCAACAATCAGGGAAAAGGGATGGCTACACCTTC. Amino acid sequence: CASSQQSGKRDGYTF.

This clonotype was observed many times. V is TRBV20-1 and J is TRBJ1-1; D unresolved. Germline CDR1 DFQATT, CDR2 SNEGSKA (reference sequence). The V end was cut by 2 bases, the J end by 4 bases, with 14 bases between. There are 14 residues in the CDR3. The CDR3, as DNA: TGCAGTGCTAGATACGGGCCCTGGAGCACTGAAGCTTTCTTT. It encodes CSARYGPWSTEAFF.

This clonotype is labeled medium-sized. J is TRBJ1-1 and V is TRBV5-1, with a possible D match to TRBD1 (5 bases). Germline V gives CDR1 SGHRS, CDR2 YFSETQ. Trimming cost V 4 bases and J 6 bases, with 19 bases left between them. This CDR3 has 15 residues. The CDR3 DNA is TGCGCCAGCAGCGTGGGGCACCGAGAGGTCTCTGAAGCTTTCTTT. Translated: CASSVGHREVSEAFF.

This clonotype was observed at least ten times. This chain joins TRBV5-6 and TRBJ1-1; no firm D call. The CDR3 spans 15 residues. Deletions cut 0 bases from V and 7 bases from J, with 16 bases between. The germline gives CDR1 SGHDT, CDR2 YYEEEE. As DNA, the CDR3 is TGTGCCAGCAGCTTGGAGGGCCGGCCGCGTAATGAAGCTTTCTTT. Protein: CASSLEGRPRNEAFF.

This clonotype was counted at least ten times. The chain joins TRBV6-2 or TRBV6-3 to TRBJ2-7; 8 bases are a match to TRBD1. The length of the CDR3 is 15 residues. CDR1 is MNHEY and CDR2 is SVGEGT in the germline V gene. Trimming removed 7 bases from V and 0 bases from J; junction bases left unmatched: 8. The CDR3 protein is CASTTMTGASYEQYF. DNA for the CDR3: TGTGCCAGCACAACTATGACAGGGGCCTCCTACGAGCAGTACTTC.

This clonotype was seen many times. The genes are TRBV5-1 and TRBJ2-7, with 7 bases lining up with TRBD1. The V and J ends lost 8 bases and 4 bases, in that order; junction bases with no gene match: 12. CDR1 SGHRS and CDR2 YFSETQ come from the germline V gene. The CDR3 runs to 14 residues. Written as DNA, the CDR3 is TGCGCCAGTCGTTCCGGGACAGTTGCATACGAGCAGTACTTC. Protein: CASRSGTVAYEQYF.

Many counts were recorded for this clonotype. This chain connects TRBV11-2 to TRBJ1-1; tentatively, D is TRBD1 (6 bases). Germline CDR1 SGHAT, CDR2 FQNNGV. The CDR3 spans 14 residues. Trimming pared 5 bases from V and 10 bases from J, leaving 20 bases between. The CDR3 loop reads CASSPSVEGGRAFF. In DNA form, the CDR3 reads TGTGCCAGCAGCCCCAGTGTGGAGGGGGGGCGAGCTTTCTTT.

Sample share makes this clonotype medium-sized (0.01 to 0.1%). The chain links TRBV12-3 or TRBV12-4 to TRBJ2-3; the D gene is possibly TRBD2 (6 bases). The CDR3 runs 15 residues. The ends were cut back, 4 bases at V and 1 base at J, with 12 bases in the middle. The DNA for the CDR3 is TGTGCCAGCAGTTCCCCGGGGGACGGCACAGATACGCAGTATTTT. Encoded protein: CASSSPGDGTDTQYF.

Only a few counts were recorded for this clonotype. V and J are TRBV7-2 and TRBJ2-7, with 11 nucleotides matching TRBD1. This CDR3 has 15 residues. J gave up 10 bases and V 3 bases, and 11 bases lay outside the gene matches. Germline CDR1 reads SGHTA; CDR2 reads FQGNSA. The CDR3 is CASSFPMGQGVGQYF. CDR3 coding DNA: TGTGCCAGCAGCTTCCCAATGGGACAGGGGGTAGGACAGTACTTC.

The CDR3, as DNA: TGCAGCGCCAGCGTCGGACAGGGGAACTATGGCTACACCTTC. It specifies CSASVGQGNYGYTF. The genes are TRBV29-1 and TRBJ1-2; TRBD1 matches at 9 bases. CDR1 SQVTM and CDR2 ANQGSEA come from the germline V gene. Unmatched junction bases numbered 8, after V lost 7 bases and J lost 2 bases. The CDR3 covers 14 residues. Filled out from reference TRBV29-1 and TRBJ1-2, the complete variable domain reads SAVISQKPSRDICQRGTSLTIQCQVDSQVTMMFWYRQQPGQSLTLIATANQGSEATYESGFVIDKFPISRPNLTFSTLTVSNMSPEDSSIYLCSASVGQGNYGYTFGSGTRLTVV.

This clonotype was counted between two and nine times. The chain couples TRBV5-1 to TRBJ2-5; 9 bases agree with TRBD2. Germline V gene data show CDR1 as SGHRS and CDR2 as YFSETQ. After removal of 4 bases from V and 1 base from J, the junction contained 5 bases not matched to a gene. The CDR3 runs to 15 residues. The CDR3 DNA reads as TGCGCCAGCAGCCCCCAGCGGGGGGTCCAAGAGACCCAGTACTTC. This codes for CASSPQRGVQETQYF.